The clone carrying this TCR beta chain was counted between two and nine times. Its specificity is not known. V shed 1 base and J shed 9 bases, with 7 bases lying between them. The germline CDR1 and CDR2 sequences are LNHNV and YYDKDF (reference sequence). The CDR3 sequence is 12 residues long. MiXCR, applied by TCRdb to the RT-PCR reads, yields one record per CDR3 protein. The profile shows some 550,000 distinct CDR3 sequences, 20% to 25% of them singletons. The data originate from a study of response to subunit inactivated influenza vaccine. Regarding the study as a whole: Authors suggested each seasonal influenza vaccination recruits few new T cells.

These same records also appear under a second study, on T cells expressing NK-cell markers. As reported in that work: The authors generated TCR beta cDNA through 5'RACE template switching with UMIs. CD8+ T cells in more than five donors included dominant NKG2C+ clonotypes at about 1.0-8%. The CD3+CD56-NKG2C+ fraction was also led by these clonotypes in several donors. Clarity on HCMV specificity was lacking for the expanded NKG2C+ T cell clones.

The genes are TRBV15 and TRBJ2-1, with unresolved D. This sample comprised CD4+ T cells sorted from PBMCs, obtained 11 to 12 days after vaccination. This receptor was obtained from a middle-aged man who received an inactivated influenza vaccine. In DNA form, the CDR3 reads TGTGCCACCAGCAGAGGGTTGGGTGAGCAGTTCTTC. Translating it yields CATSRGLGEQFF. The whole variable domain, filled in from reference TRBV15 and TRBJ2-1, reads DAMVIQNPRYQVTQFGKPVTLSCSQTLNHNVMYWYQQKSSQAPKLLFHYYDKDFNNEADTPDNFQSRRPNTSFCFLDIRSPGLGDTAMYLCATSRGLGEQFFGPGTRLTVL.